This entry describes one T cell receptor beta chain. This entry comes from a study of shared clonotypes between healthy human individuals. Sequenced by immunoSEQ multiplex PCR; TCRdb stores in-frame clones only, minus some. Counted here are 1,500,000 or so clones, about 98.5% occurring once; the ten biggest clones make up around 0.38%. Sequenced material: naive CD4+ T cells sorted from blood. The subset denotes: CD45RA+ positively selected. This clonotype originated in a man in his thirties or forties in good health.

CDR3 sequence reads: CSVPGTGGYEQYF. CDR3 in DNA: TGCAGTGTCCCCGGGACAGGGGGCTACGAGCAGTACTTC. The chain uses TRBV29-1 and TRBJ2-7; 11 bases map to TRBD1. The CDR3 consists of 13 residues. CDR1 SQVTM and CDR2 ANQGSEA come from the germline V gene.